One T cell receptor beta chain is described in this entry. TCRdb's copy holds only in-frame clones and misses some; the assay was immunoSEQ multiplex PCR. This sample has about 18,000 clones, with less than 90% found just once. This sample is part of a study of control samples from healthy donors and cancer patients. The sample comprised PBMCs. This clonotype originated in a woman aged 70-85 years with lung cancer.

The DNA for the CDR3 is TGTGCCACCAGCAGGACGACTAGCGGGAACAATGAGCAGTTCTTC. Translation gives CATSRTTSGNNEQFF. V gene TRBV15 combines with J gene TRBJ2-1, with 11 nucleotides matching TRBD2. The CDR3 spans 15 residues. Germline V gene sequence: CDR1 LNHNV, CDR2 YYDKDF (reference sequence). The junction had 3 bases not matched to a gene; V was cut back by 3 bases and J by 5 bases. Supplemented by reference TRBV15 and TRBJ2-1, the full variable domain reads DAMVIQNPRYQVTQFGKPVTLSCSQTLNHNVMYWYQQKSSQAPKLLFHYYDKDFNNEADTPDNFQSRRPNTSFCFLDIRSPGLGDTAMYLCATSRTTSGNNEQFFGPGTRLTVL.